These 9 T cell receptor beta chains were sequenced from one sample in a study of blood T cell repertoires in COVID-19. The method was immunoSEQ multiplex PCR; TCRdb's version includes in-frame clones alone and lacks a portion of them. The data hold 100,000 or so clones, with around 90% observed a single time. Sequencing used peripheral blood. The receptors here all came from a man aged 45-65 years with acute or convalescent COVID-19.

This clone came up a few times. The V call is TRBV7-9, the J call TRBJ2-3; D is perhaps TRBD1 (5 bases). Trimming left V 7 bases short and J 4 bases short, with 12 bases between. Germline V gives CDR1 SEHNR, CDR2 FQNEAQ (reference sequence). This CDR3 region has 13 residues. For the CDR3, the DNA is TGTGCCAGCACCGACAGTATTGCAGATACGCAGTATTTT. Its protein product is CASTDSIADTQYF. Based on the CDR3 plus reference TRBV7-9 and TRBJ2-3, the full variable domain is DTGVSQNPRHKITKRGQNVTFRCDPISEHNRLYWYRQTLGQGPEFLTYFQNEAQLEKSRLLSDRFSAERPKGSFSTLEIQRTEQGDSAMYLCASTDSIADTQYFGPGTRLTVL.

V and J are TRBV14 and TRBJ2-3, with 11 bases aligning to TRBD2. The germline V gene encodes CDR1 SGHDN and CDR2 FVKESK. CDR3 length equals 16 residues. Trimming cost V 5 bases and J 6 bases; bases outside gene matches: 10. In nucleotides, the CDR3 is TGTGCCAGCAGCGAAGGGACTAGCGGAGTGGGGGATACGCAGTATTTT. Its translation: CASSEGTSGVGDTQYF.

The V gene is TRBV7-8, the J gene TRBJ2-7, with 7 nucleotides matching TRBD2. This CDR3 region has 13 residues. Germline V CDR1 and CDR2: SGHVS, FQNEAQ. V shed 5 bases, J shed 3 bases, and the junction held 4 bases outside the gene matches. CDR3 sequence: CASSGDYIYEQYF. In DNA, the CDR3 is TGTGCCAGCAGCGGGGACTACATCTACGAGCAGTACTTC. The entire variable domain, with the rest obtained from reference TRBV7-8 and TRBJ2-7, is as follows: GAGVSQSPRYKVAKRGQDVALRCDPISGHVSLFWYQQALGQGPEFLTYFQNEAQLDKSGLPSDRFFAERPEGSVSTLKIQRTQQEDSAVYLCASSGDYIYEQYFGPGTRLTVT.

V and J are TRBV6-6 and TRBJ2-7; 8 nucleotides agree with TRBD2. V gave up 6 bases and J gave up 6 bases; unmatched junction bases: 10. The CDR3 runs 14 residues. CDR1 is MNHNY, CDR2 SVGAGI, per germline (reference sequence). The CDR3 region is CASSLVRAGGEQYF. The CDR3 region has the DNA TGTGCCAGCAGCCTCGTGCGGGCGGGGGGCGAGCAGTACTTC.

This clone was seen just once. The chain couples TRBV6-5 to TRBJ1-3; D remains ambiguous. V gave up 8 bases and J gave up 4 bases, with 12 bases separating them. The length of the CDR3 is 13 residues. Germline lookup yields CDR1 MNHEY and CDR2 SVGAGI. The CDR3 DNA follows: TGTGCCAGCCGAGGCACCGAAGGAAACACCATATATTTT. This translates into CASRGTEGNTIYF.

The J gene is TRBJ2-2, the V gene TRBV18, with 8 nucleotides matching TRBD1. V gave up 4 bases and J gave up 2 bases; unmatched junction bases: 6. The germline V gene encodes CDR1 KGHSH and CDR2 LQKENI. The CDR3 is 16 residues long. CDR3 sequence (DNA): TGTGCCAGCTCACGTCGACAGGGGCAAAACACCGGGGAGCTGTTTTTT. Its translation is CASSRRQGQNTGELFF.

This chain joins TRBV6-5 and TRBJ2-1, with TRBD1 matching 8 bases. Germline lookup yields CDR1 MNHEY and CDR2 SVGAGI. The J segment lost 4 bases and the V segment lost 8 bases, leaving 4 bases of the junction unmatched. The CDR3 totals 13 residues. The CDR3 reads CASRDRTYNEQFF. CDR3 nucleotides: TGTGCCAGCCGGGACAGGACTTACAATGAGCAGTTCTTC.

This clone was counted a few times. DNA of the CDR3: TGTGCCAGTAGTATGAGTCACCAGGGTTCCCTTTCCTATGGCTACACCTTC. This translates into CASSMSHQGSLSYGYTF. The rearrangement uses TRBV19 and TRBJ1-2; tentative D call: TRBD1 (5 bases). The CDR3 contains 17 residues. The germline V gene encodes CDR1 LNHDA and CDR2 SQIVND (reference sequence). Trimming pared 3 bases from V and 4 bases from J, leaving 21 bases between.

V and J are TRBV23-1 and TRBJ2-1, with D unclear. TRBV23-1 is annotated as an ORF whose role is uncertain. Trimming took off 6 bases at V and 5 bases at J, with 17 bases between the two ends. The CDR3 spans 15 residues. The CDR3 protein is CASSTWAPLHNEQFF. DNA for the CDR3: TGCGCCAGCAGCACCTGGGCCCCCCTGCACAATGAGCAGTTCTTC.